This T cell receptor (beta chain) was sequenced during a study of long-term antiretroviral therapy in people with HIV. Version v3.0 of the immunoSEQ assay was performed at survey level. Using immunoSEQ multiplex PCR, the repertoire was profiled, and TCRdb retains in-frame clones only, with some absent. The repertoire holds fewer than 20,000 clones, with approximately 94% as singletons. This CDR3 has 16 residues. The germline CDR1 and CDR2 sequences are MRHNA and SNTAGT. Trimming took 4 bases from V and 1 from J, leaving 13 bases between them. The V gene is TRBV6-4, the J gene TRBJ2-2; perhaps TRBD2 as D (6 bases). The sequence derives from a woman aged 45-59 years with HIV. This specimen consisted of unsorted PBMCs, obtained roughly 6.8 years after starting antiretroviral therapy. The CDR3 sequence: CASSVNPGVNTGELFF. The CDR3 nucleotides are TGTGCCAGCAGTGTCAACCCGGGGGTGAACACCGGGGAGCTGTTTTTT.